This T cell receptor (beta chain) was retrieved from a study of Graves' ophthalmopathy and Graves' hyperthyroidism. A word on this clonotype: As yet, its antigen is unknown.

V was pared by 6 bases and J by 0 bases, with 12 bases between. Germline loops: CDR1 MNHNS, CDR2 SASEGT. The CDR3 has 14 residues. Notes on the study in general: The model's prediction of ophthalmopathy progression had 70.59% sensitivity and approximately 76% specificity.

The TCR beta CDR3 regions underwent amplification from RNA transcripts. The first round was an RT-PCR with HTBI primers, and the second round was a multiplex PCR. TCRdb called the multiplex PCR reads again in MiXCR, with one record for every CDR3 protein. The table has hundreds of thousands of distinct CDR3 sequences, approximately 15% seen once. Serum thyroxine and TRAb, along with clinical symptoms, thyroid ultrasound and orbital computed tomography, were what diagnosis relied on. The PBMC fraction was derived from around 9.5 ml of fresh peripheral blood. This chain joins TRBV6-1 and TRBJ2-7; TRBD2 might be the D (6 bases). The sequenced sample consisted of blood. This receptor was taken from a woman between 25 and 40 years old with Graves' ophthalmopathy. The CDR3, as DNA: TGTGCCAGCAGACCCGGGCGGGACTCCTACGAGCAGTACTTC. Protein: CASRPGRDSYEQYF.